This note documents a single T cell receptor beta chain sequence. With a much larger clone just one base away, this may be a read error. The data belong to a study of T cell repertoires in cytomegalovirus infection. This CDR3 has 15 amino acids. Trimming stripped 1 base from V and 4 bases from J, with 13 bases between. TCRdb used MiXCR to reprocess the reads, holding one entry per CDR3 protein. The sample yields 120,000 to 150,000 distinct CDR3 sequences, about 6.5% seen once. The source is a human donor in good health (CMV status not recorded). Some clones in this sample may be carry-over from other donors' samples. The chain couples TRBV12-3 or TRBV12-4 to TRBJ1-1, with D uncertain. Sequenced input: PBMCs. CDR3 sequence reads: CASSLGRRRVTEAFF. DNA of the CDR3: TGTGCCAGCAGTTTAGGGCGGCGTCGGGTCACTGAAGCTTTCTTT.